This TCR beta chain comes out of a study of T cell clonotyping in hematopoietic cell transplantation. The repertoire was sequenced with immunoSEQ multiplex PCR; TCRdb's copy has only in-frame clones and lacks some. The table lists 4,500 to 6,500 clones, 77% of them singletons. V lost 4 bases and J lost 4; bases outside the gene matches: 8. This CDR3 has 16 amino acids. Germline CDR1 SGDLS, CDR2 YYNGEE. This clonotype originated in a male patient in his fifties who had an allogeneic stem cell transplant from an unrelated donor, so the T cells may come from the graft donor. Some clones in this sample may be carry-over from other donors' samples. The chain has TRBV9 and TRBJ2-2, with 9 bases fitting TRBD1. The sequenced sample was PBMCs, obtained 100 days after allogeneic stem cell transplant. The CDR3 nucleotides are TGTGCCAGCAGCTTCGGACAGGGGCGGGGCACCGGGGAGCTGTTTTTT. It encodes CASSFGQGRGTGELFF. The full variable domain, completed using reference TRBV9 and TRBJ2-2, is DSGVTQTPKHLITATGQRVTLRCSPRSGDLSVYWYQQSLDQGLQFLIQYYNGEERAKGNILERFSAQQFPDLHSELNLSSLELGDSALYFCASSFGQGRGTGELFFGEGSRLTVL.